Each of the 26 T cell receptor beta chains below was sequenced from the same sample in a study of cytomegalovirus exposure and HLA in healthy donors. Primers: 60 Vbeta forward and 13 Jbeta reverse. Sequencing used immunoSEQ multiplex PCR; TCRdb keeps in-frame clones, though not all of them. The data contain hundreds of thousands of clones, about 80% of them singletons. Sequenced input: PBMCs. The receptors derive from a girl aged 10-17 years in good health and CMV-seronegative.

This chain connects TRBV7-8 to TRBJ2-5, with 7 bases lining up with TRBD1. This CDR3 region has 13 residues. Germline V gene data show CDR1 as SGHVS and CDR2 as FQNEAQ. Losses at the gene ends were 5 bases for V and 5 bases for J; bases not matched to a gene: 5. The chain's CDR3 is CASSPDRVETQYF. DNA for the CDR3: TGTGCCAGCAGCCCTGACAGGGTGGAGACCCAGTACTTC. Full variable domain (outside the CDR3, taken from reference TRBV7-8 and TRBJ2-5): GAGVSQSPRYKVAKRGQDVALRCDPISGHVSLFWYQQALGQGPEFLTYFQNEAQLDKSGLPSDRFFAERPEGSVSTLKIQRTQQEDSAVYLCASSPDRVETQYFGPGTRLLVL.

This sequence joins TRBV12-5 and TRBJ1-2, with TRBD1 as a possible D gene (6 bases). CDR3 size: 14 residues. In germline, CDR1 is LGHNT, CDR2 FRNRAP. V lost 6 bases to trimming and J lost 5 bases, with 16 bases between them. The CDR3 region is CASGRAGGEYGYTF. Here the CDR3 DNA reads TGTGCTAGTGGCCGGGCGGGGGGCGAGTATGGCTACACCTTC.

Here the CDR3 reads CASSQDLRGQDYGYTF. CDR3 nucleotide sequence: TGTGCCAGCAGCCAAGATCTGAGGGGGCAGGACTATGGCTACACCTTC. V gene TRBV14 combines with J gene TRBJ1-2; 7 bases align to TRBD1. The CDR3 length is 16 residues. V dropped 0 bases and J dropped 3; count of bases not matched to a gene: 7. Germline CDR1 reads SGHDN; CDR2 reads FVKESK.

In this sample, this clone turned up once. The chain uses TRBV5-4 and TRBJ2-5, with 11 bases aligning to TRBD2. Germline V gene sequence: CDR1 SGHNT, CDR2 YYREEE (reference sequence). This CDR3 is 16 amino acids long. The V gene end was trimmed by 4 bases and the J gene end by 3 bases; junction bases not matched to a gene: 8. CDR3 protein: CASSNLAGGTEETQYF. The CDR3 DNA sequence: TGTGCCAGCAGCAATTTAGCGGGGGGGACCGAAGAGACCCAGTACTTC.

The table lists this clone with many counts. This sequence joins TRBV7-6 and TRBJ1-4; 9 bases are shared with TRBD1. The CDR3 spans 13 residues. The ends lost 5 bases at V and 14 bases at J; junction bases unmatched: 9. From germline, CDR1 is SGHVS and CDR2 FNYEAQ. The chain's CDR3 is CASSLSSGQGLFF. Here the CDR3 DNA reads TGTGCCAGCAGCCTGAGTTCTGGACAGGGGCTGTTTTTT.

The chain joins TRBV6-5 to TRBJ1-1; D is unresolved. This CDR3 has 16 amino acids. CDR1 is MNHEY, CDR2 SVGAGI, per germline. Trimming removed 0 bases at V and 4 bases at J, with 15 bases between. CDR3: CASSYSQVLPGTEAFF. CDR3 coding DNA: TGTGCCAGCAGTTACTCCCAGGTTCTTCCTGGCACTGAAGCTTTCTTT.

The chain is built from TRBV27 and TRBJ2-7; TRBD1 agrees at 7 bases. The CDR3 totals 20 residues. Germline assignment: CDR1 MNHEY and CDR2 SMNVEV (reference sequence). Unmatched junction bases numbered 21, after V lost 3 bases and J lost 1 base. Here the CDR3 DNA reads TGTGCCAGCAGTTTCTATTATAGACAGGGAAGAAGCAAGGGGTCCTACGAGCAGTACTTC. It codes for CASSFYYRQGRSKGSYEQYF.

The gene calls are TRBV27 and TRBJ2-7; TRBD1 matches at 8 bases. CDR1 and CDR2 from the germline V gene are MNHEY and SMNVEV (reference sequence). V gave up 8 bases and J gave up 1 base; unmatched junction bases: 4. This CDR3 region has 13 residues. Here the CDR3 DNA reads TGTGCCAGCCGCGGGACAGGTTCCTACGAGCAGTACTTC. This encodes CASRGTGSYEQYF.

The rearrangement links TRBV29-1 to TRBJ1-5; no reliable D call. V was pared by 3 bases and J by 0 bases, with 12 bases between. This CDR3 region has 15 residues. Germline V gives CDR1 SQVTM, CDR2 ANQGSEA. The CDR3 region is CSVDGNIYSNQPQHF. In DNA, the CDR3 is TGCAGCGTTGACGGGAACATATATAGCAATCAGCCCCAGCATTTT.

This clone was seen a handful of times. The chain joins TRBV4-3 to TRBJ2-7; 7 nucleotides agree with TRBD2. With V trimmed by 0 bases and J by 0 bases, 2 bases remained unmatched. Looked up from germline, CDR1 is LGHNA and CDR2 is YSLEER. The length of the CDR3 is 15 residues. The CDR3 DNA follows: TGCGCCAGCAGCCAAGAGGGCGGGAGCTCCTACGAGCAGTACTTC. It is translated as CASSQEGGSSYEQYF.

The chain couples TRBV4-2 to TRBJ2-3; 7 bases match TRBD2. The CDR3 consists of 18 residues. V lost 3 bases to trimming and J lost 1 base; unmatched junction nucleotides: 13. The germline gives CDR1 LGHNA, CDR2 YNFKEQ. CDR3 nucleotide sequence: TGTGCCAGCAGCCAGGGCCTTCCAGGGAGGGGCGGCACAGATACGCAGTATTTT. It translates to CASSQGLPGRGGTDTQYF.

In its sample, this clone was seen once. The J gene is TRBJ2-1, the V gene TRBV30, with 8 nucleotides matching TRBD2. Per the germline V gene, CDR1 is GTSNPN and CDR2 is SVGIG (reference sequence). The ends lost 1 base at V and 9 bases at J; junction bases unmatched: 8. The CDR3 contains 14 residues. CDR3 loop: CAWSGAGGHVEQFF. The CDR3 nucleotides read TGTGCCTGGAGTGGGGCGGGGGGTCATGTTGAGCAGTTCTTC.

This chain connects TRBV4-1 to TRBJ2-1; TRBD2 matches at 7 bases. Per germline, CDR1 MGHRA and CDR2 YSYEKL. V trimming: 2 bases; J trimming: 3 bases; junction bases outside the gene matches: 10. This CDR3 region has 17 residues. This CDR3 reads CASSQLAGVRNYNEQFF. In nucleotides, the CDR3 is TGCGCCAGCAGCCAACTGGCGGGAGTGAGGAACTACAATGAGCAGTTCTTC.

The rearrangement links TRBV19 to TRBJ1-5, with D possibly being TRBD1 (5 bases). In germline, CDR1 is LNHDA, CDR2 SQIVND (reference sequence). Trimming pared 3 bases from V and 3 bases from J, leaving 18 bases between. CDR3 length: 17 residues. CDR3 region: CASSILEQDFANQPQHF. The CDR3 DNA is TGTGCCAGTAGTATCCTGGAACAGGATTTTGCCAATCAGCCCCAGCATTTT.

The V and J genes are TRBV9 and TRBJ2-1; 9 nucleotides align to TRBD2. The CDR3 has 15 amino acids. The V gene's germline CDR1 is SGDLS and CDR2 YYNGEE. V shed 1 base, J shed 8 bases, and the junction held 7 bases outside the gene matches. The CDR3 region has the DNA TGTGCCAGCAGCGTATGGTCGGCGGGGGGGTATGAGCAGTTCTTC. Translating it yields CASSVWSAGGYEQFF.

The chain uses TRBV29-1 and TRBJ2-7; 7 bases are shared with TRBD1. Germline V gene data show CDR1 as SQVTM and CDR2 as ANQGSEA. The CDR3 is 12 residues long. V lost 5 bases and J lost 2; bases outside the gene matches: 3. The CDR3 region has the DNA TGCAGCGTTACAGGGGTGACCTACGAGCAGTACTTC. Its translation: CSVTGVTYEQYF.

The J gene is TRBJ1-1, the V gene TRBV2; a possible D gene is TRBD1 (5 bases). V was clipped by 4 bases and J by 3 bases, with 18 bases between them. Germline V lookup: CDR1 SNHLY, CDR2 FYNNEI. There are 16 residues in the CDR3. The CDR3 DNA is TGTGCCAGCAGTGTAACGATTTTCTGGGGGGACACTGAAGCTTTCTTT. This codes for CASSVTIFWGDTEAFF. Looking up the rest from reference TRBV2 and TRBJ1-1 gives the full variable domain: EPEVTQTPSHQVTQMGQEVILRCVPISNHLYFYWYRQILGQKVEFLVSFYNNEISEKSEIFDDQFSVERPDGSNFTLKIRSTKLEDSAMYFCASSVTIFWGDTEAFFGQGTRLTVV.

This rearrangement joins TRBV2 to TRBJ1-1, with no clear D. The CDR3 covers 13 residues. Germline CDR1 reads SNHLY; CDR2 reads FYNNEI. V lost 6 bases and J lost 2, with 10 bases in between. The CDR3 is CASRVKTNTEAFF. DNA of the CDR3: TGTGCCAGCAGGGTAAAAACAAACACTGAAGCTTTCTTT.

This clone has only a few counts. This chain connects TRBV6-7 to TRBJ2-1; TRBD2 matches 11 bases. TRBV6-7 has ORF status, its function being uncertain. The CDR3 loop spans 18 amino acids. The junction had 11 bases not matched to a gene; V was cut back by 2 bases and J by 5 bases. CDR3 region: CASSYRPKTSGKNNEQFF. DNA of the CDR3: TGTGCCAGCAGTTACCGACCCAAGACTAGCGGGAAAAACAATGAGCAGTTCTTC.

Only one count was recorded for this clone. The chain uses TRBV7-9 and TRBJ2-5, with 7 nucleotides matching TRBD1. With 3 bases clipped from V and 4 bases from J, the junction kept 2 bases outside the gene matches. CDR3 size: 13 residues. The germline CDR1 and CDR2 sequences are SEHNR and FQNEAQ (reference sequence). CDR3 region: CASSFRQGETQYF. CDR3 coding DNA: TGTGCCAGCAGCTTCCGACAGGGAGAGACCCAGTACTTC.

The sample holds one count of this clone. This chain connects TRBV18 to TRBJ1-5, with D tentatively TRBD1 (6 bases). Germline V gene sequence: CDR1 KGHSH, CDR2 LQKENI. The length of the CDR3 is 15 residues. The V and J ends lost 3 bases and 4 bases respectively, with 13 bases between them. The CDR3 is CASSPAGVRNQPQHF. CDR3 DNA sequence: TGTGCCAGCTCACCGGCAGGGGTAAGAAATCAGCCCCAGCATTTT.

This rearrangement joins TRBV5-4 to TRBJ1-4; the match to TRBD1 covers 9 bases. This CDR3 spans 15 amino acids. Germline CDR1 reads SGHNT; CDR2 reads YYREEE (reference sequence). Unmatched junction bases numbered 4, after V lost 0 bases and J lost 7 bases. In nucleotides, the CDR3 is TGTGCCAGCAGCTTGGGGGACAGGGACCTTGAAAAACTGTTTTTT. Translated: CASSLGDRDLEKLFF.

CDR3: CASSGAGQGLVQYF. The CDR3 DNA follows: TGTGCCAGCTCCGGAGCGGGACAGGGCCTTGTGCAGTACTTC. The chain joins TRBV28 to TRBJ2-7; 9 bases are shared with TRBD1. Losses at the gene ends were 8 bases for V and 9 bases for J; bases not matched to a gene: 14. CDR3 length equals 14 residues. Germline V CDR1 and CDR2: MDHEN, SYDVKM.

This clone showed up just a few times. The rearrangement joins TRBV12-5 to TRBJ1-1; possibly TRBD1 for D (5 bases). The germline gives CDR1 LGHNT, CDR2 FRNRAP. V was shortened by 7 bases and J by 8 bases, with 17 bases between the two germline ends. The CDR3 has 13 residues. CDR3 amino acids: CASAQQVWTEAFF. The CDR3 DNA reads as TGTGCTAGTGCGCAACAGGTTTGGACCGAAGCTTTCTTT.

The chain has TRBV6-5 and TRBJ1-1; a weak D match, TRBD1 (6 bases). Looked up from germline, CDR1 is MNHEY and CDR2 is SVGAGI. The CDR3 consists of 14 residues. Trimming removed 7 bases from V and 0 bases from J, with 12 bases in between. The CDR3 bases are TGTGCCAGCATAGACAGGATACTGAACACTGAAGCTTTCTTT. It translates to CASIDRILNTEAFF.

The rearrangement links TRBV7-2 to TRBJ2-1; 12 bases map to TRBD2. This CDR3 is built from 16 residues. The V segment lost 4 bases and the J segment 5 bases; nucleotides outside the gene matches: 6. Germline-derived CDR1 and CDR2 are SGHTA and FQGNSA. In DNA, the CDR3 is TGTGCCAGCAGCTCCGGACTAGCGGGGATTCACAATGAGCAGTTCTTC. It yields the protein CASSSGLAGIHNEQFF.